Below are 2 T cell receptor beta chains sequenced from a single sample in a study of control samples from healthy donors and cancer patients. The repertoire was sequenced with immunoSEQ multiplex PCR; TCRdb's copy has only in-frame clones and lacks some. The table shows about 120,000 clones, with around 89% occurring only once. The material sequenced was PBMCs. The receptor set was obtained from a woman aged 45 to 65 with colorectal cancer.

The CDR3 loop reads CAWSVIREFAFF. CDR3 sequence (DNA): TGTGCCTGGAGTGTTATTCGGGAGTTCGCTTTCTTT. This rearrangement joins TRBV30 to TRBJ1-1; D uncertain. The CDR3 has 12 amino acids. The V and J ends lost 0 bases and 11 bases respectively, with 13 bases between them. Per the germline V gene, CDR1 is GTSNPN and CDR2 is SVGIG (reference sequence).

This CDR3 reads CATSRVEGTLNQPQHF. As DNA, the CDR3 is TGTGCCACCAGCAGAGTAGAGGGCACTCTCAATCAGCCCCAGCATTTT. The chain uses TRBV15 and TRBJ1-5; unclear D gene. Germline CDR1 is LNHNV and CDR2 is YYDKDF (reference sequence). Deletions cut 1 base from V and 3 bases from J, with 13 bases between. The CDR3 runs to 16 residues.